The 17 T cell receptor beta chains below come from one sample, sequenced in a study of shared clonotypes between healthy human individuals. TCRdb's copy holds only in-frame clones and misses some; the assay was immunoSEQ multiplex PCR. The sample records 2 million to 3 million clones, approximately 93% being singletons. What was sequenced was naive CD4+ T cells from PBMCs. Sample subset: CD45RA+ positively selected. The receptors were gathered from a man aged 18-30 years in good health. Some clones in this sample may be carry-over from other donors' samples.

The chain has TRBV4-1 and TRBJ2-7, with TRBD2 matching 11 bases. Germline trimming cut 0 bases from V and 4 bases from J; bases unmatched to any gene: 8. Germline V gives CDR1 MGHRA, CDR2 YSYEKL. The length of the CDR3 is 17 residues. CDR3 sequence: CASSQDQVAGGIYEQYF. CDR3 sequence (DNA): TGCGCCAGCAGCCAAGACCAGGTAGCGGGAGGGATTTACGAGCAGTACTTC.

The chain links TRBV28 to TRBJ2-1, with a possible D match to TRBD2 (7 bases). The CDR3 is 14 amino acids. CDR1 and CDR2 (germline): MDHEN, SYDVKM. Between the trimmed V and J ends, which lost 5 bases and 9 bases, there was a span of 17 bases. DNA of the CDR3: TGTGCCAGCAGTAGGGGAGGGGGGACGAGTGAGCAGTTCTTC. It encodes CASSRGGGTSEQFF.

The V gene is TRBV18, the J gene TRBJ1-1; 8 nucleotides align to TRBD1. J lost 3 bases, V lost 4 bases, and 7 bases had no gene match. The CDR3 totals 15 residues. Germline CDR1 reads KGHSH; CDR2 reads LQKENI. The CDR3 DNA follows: TGTGCCAGCTCACTCGCAGGGGGCGCCGACACTGAAGCTTTCTTT. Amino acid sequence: CASSLAGGADTEAFF.

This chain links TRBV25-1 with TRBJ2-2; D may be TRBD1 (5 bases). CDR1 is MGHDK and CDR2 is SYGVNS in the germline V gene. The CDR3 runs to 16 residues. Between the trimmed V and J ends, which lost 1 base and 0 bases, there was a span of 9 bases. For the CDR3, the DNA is TGTGCCAGCAGTGAATGGAAGGGGTCGAACACCGGGGAGCTGTTTTTT. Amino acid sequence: CASSEWKGSNTGELFF.

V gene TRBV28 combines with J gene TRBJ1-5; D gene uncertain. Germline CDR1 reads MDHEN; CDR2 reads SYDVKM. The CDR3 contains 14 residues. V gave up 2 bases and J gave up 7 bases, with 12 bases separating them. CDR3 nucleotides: TGTGCCAGCAGTTTACTGATACCCGGGCAGCCCCAGCATTTT. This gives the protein CASSLLIPGQPQHF.

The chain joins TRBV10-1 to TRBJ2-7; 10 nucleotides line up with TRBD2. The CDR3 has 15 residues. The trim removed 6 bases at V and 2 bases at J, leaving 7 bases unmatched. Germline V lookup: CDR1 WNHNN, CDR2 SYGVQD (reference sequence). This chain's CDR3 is CASRSQLAGAYEQYF. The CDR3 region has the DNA TGCGCCAGCAGGAGTCAGCTAGCGGGGGCCTACGAGCAGTACTTC.

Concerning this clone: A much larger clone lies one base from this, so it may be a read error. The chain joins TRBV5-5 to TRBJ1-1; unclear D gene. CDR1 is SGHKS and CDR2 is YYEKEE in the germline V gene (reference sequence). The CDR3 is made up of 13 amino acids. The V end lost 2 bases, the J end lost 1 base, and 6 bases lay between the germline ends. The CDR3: CASSLQQNTEAFF. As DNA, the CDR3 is TGTGCCAGCAGCTTACAGCAGAACACTGAAGCTTTCTTT.

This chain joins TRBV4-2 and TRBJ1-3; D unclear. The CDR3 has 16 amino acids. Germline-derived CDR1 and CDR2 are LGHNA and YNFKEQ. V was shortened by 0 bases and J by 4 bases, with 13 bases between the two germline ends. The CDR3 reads CASSQDRGSGGNTIYF. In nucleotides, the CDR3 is TGTGCCAGCAGCCAAGATCGAGGGTCAGGAGGAAACACCATATATTTT.

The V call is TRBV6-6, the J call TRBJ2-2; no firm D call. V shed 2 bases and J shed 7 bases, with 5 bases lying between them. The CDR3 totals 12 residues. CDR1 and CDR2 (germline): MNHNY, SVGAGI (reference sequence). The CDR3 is CASSYVLGELFF. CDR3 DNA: TGTGCCAGCAGTTACGTCCTCGGGGAGCTGTTTTTT.

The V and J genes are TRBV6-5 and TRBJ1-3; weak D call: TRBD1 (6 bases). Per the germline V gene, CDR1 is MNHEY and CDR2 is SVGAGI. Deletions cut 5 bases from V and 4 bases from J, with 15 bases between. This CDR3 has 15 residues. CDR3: CASSQQGSGGNTIYF. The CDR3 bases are TGTGCCAGCAGTCAACAGGGATCAGGAGGAAACACCATATATTTT.

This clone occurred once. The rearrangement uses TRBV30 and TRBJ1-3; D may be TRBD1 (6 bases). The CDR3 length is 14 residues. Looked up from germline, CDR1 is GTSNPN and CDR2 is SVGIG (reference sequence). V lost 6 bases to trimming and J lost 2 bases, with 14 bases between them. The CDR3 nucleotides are TGTGCCTGCCGACACAGGGCGGCTGGAAACACCATATATTTT. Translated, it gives CACRHRAAGNTIYF.

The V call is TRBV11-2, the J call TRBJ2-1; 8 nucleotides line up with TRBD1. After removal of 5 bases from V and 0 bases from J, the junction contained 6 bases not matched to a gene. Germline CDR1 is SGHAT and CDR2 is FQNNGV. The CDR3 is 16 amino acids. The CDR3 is CASSPGTGLSYNEQFF. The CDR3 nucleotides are TGTGCCAGCAGCCCTGGGACAGGCCTCTCCTACAATGAGCAGTTCTTC.

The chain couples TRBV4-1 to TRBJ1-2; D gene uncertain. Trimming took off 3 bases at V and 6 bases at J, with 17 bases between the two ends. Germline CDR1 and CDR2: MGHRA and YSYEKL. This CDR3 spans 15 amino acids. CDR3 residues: CASSHAPKALNGYTF. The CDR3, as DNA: TGCGCCAGCAGCCACGCCCCCAAGGCCTTGAATGGCTACACCTTC.

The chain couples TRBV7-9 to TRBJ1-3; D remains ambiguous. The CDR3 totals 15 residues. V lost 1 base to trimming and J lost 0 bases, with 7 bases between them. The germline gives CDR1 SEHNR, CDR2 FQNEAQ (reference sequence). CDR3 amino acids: CASSLDVFSGNTIYF. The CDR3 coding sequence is TGTGCCAGCAGCTTAGATGTTTTCTCTGGAAACACCATATATTTT.

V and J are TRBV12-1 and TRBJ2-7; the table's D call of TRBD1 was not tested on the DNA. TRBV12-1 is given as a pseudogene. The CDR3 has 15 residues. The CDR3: CASSPSLRGSYEQYF. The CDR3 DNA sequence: TGTGCCAGCAGTCCTTCCTTAAGGGGCTCCTACGAGCAGTACTTC.

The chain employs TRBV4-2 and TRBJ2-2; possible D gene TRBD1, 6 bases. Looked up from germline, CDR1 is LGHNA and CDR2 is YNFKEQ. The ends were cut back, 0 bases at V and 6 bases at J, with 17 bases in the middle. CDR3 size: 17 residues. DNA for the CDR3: TGTGCCAGCAGCCAAGATTACAGGGATCTTTGGTCCGGGGAGCTGTTTTTT. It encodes CASSQDYRDLWSGELFF.

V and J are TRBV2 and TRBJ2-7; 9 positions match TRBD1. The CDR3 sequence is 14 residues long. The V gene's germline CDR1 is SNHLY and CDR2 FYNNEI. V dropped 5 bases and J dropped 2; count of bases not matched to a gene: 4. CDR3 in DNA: TGTGCCAGCAGTACAGGGGGCGAACCCTACGAGCAGTACTTC. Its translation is CASSTGGEPYEQYF.